Listed here are 26 T cell receptor beta chains from one sample, sequenced in a study of blood T cell repertoires in COVID-19. The protocol was immunoSEQ multiplex PCR, while the TCRdb copy is restricted to in-frame clones and leaves out a portion. Of over 200,000 clones listed, around 90% are singletons. Sequenced material: peripheral blood. The receptors derive from a man aged 25 to 40 with COVID-19, enrolled during active disease.

This clone was detected only once. This chain joins TRBV15 and TRBJ1-6; a weak D match, TRBD1 (6 bases). CDR1 and CDR2 (germline): LNHNV, YYDKDF (reference sequence). This CDR3 has 17 residues. The V and J ends lost 1 base and 0 bases respectively, with 10 bases between them. The CDR3 loop reads CATSRGQDVSYNSPLHF. As DNA, the CDR3 is TGTGCCACCAGCAGAGGACAGGACGTCTCCTATAATTCACCCCTCCACTTT.

This clone appeared a few times. This rearrangement joins TRBV19 to TRBJ2-2; tentative D call: TRBD1 (6 bases). This CDR3 is 14 amino acids long. V dropped 3 bases and J dropped 7 bases, with 12 bases sitting between them. Germline lookup yields CDR1 LNHDA and CDR2 SQIVND (reference sequence). CDR3: CASSIPGAVGELFF. DNA for the CDR3: TGTGCCAGTAGTATTCCAGGGGCGGTCGGGGAGCTGTTTTTT.

V is TRBV6-5 and J is TRBJ1-4; TRBD1 might be the D (5 bases). CDR1 and CDR2 (germline): MNHEY, SVGAGI. The length of the CDR3 is 15 residues. The ends were cut back, 1 base at V and 8 bases at J, with 14 bases in the middle. The CDR3 spells CASSYWGETREKLFF. The CDR3 coding sequence is TGTGCCAGCAGTTACTGGGGGGAAACGAGAGAAAAACTGTTTTTT.

V and J are TRBV7-8 and TRBJ1-1, with 8 bases that match TRBD1. From germline, CDR1 is SGHVS and CDR2 FQNEAQ. J was trimmed by 1 base and V by 3 bases; bases with no gene match: 4. The CDR3 is made up of 15 amino acids. The CDR3 loop reads CASSLGTGTNTEAFF. In DNA, the CDR3 is TGTGCCAGCAGCTTGGGGACAGGTACGAACACTGAAGCTTTCTTT.

The rearrangement joins TRBV30 to TRBJ1-6; possibly TRBD1 for D (5 bases). Germline CDR1 and CDR2: GTSNPN and SVGIG (reference sequence). Deletions cut 4 bases from V and 8 bases from J, with 6 bases between. There are 11 residues in the CDR3. In nucleotides, the CDR3 is TGTGCCTGGACCAGGGATTCACCCCTCCACTTT. It codes for CAWTRDSPLHF.

This chain joins TRBV6-2 or TRBV6-3 and TRBJ1-3, with D perhaps matching TRBD1 (6 bases). Germline CDR1 reads MNHEY; CDR2 reads SVGEGT. Between the trimmed V and J ends, which lost 6 bases and 4 bases, there was a span of 13 bases. This CDR3 spans 14 amino acids. DNA of the CDR3: TGTGCCAGCAGCTATAAAACAGGGGGAAACACCATATATTTT. Protein sequence: CASSYKTGGNTIYF.

Details on this clone: Distinct nucleotide sequences in the sample also encode this CDR3. The chain combines TRBV6-5 with TRBJ1-1; D is uncertain. CDR3 size: 13 residues. Germline V CDR1 and CDR2: MNHEY, SVGAGI. Trimming took off 2 bases at V and 1 base at J, with 5 bases between the two ends. The CDR3 sequence: CASSYVQNTEAFF. The CDR3 DNA follows: TGTGCCAGCAGTTACGTCCAGAACACTGAAGCTTTCTTT.

This sequence joins TRBV4-1 and TRBJ2-4, with D maybe TRBD1 (6 bases). The CDR3 runs 17 residues. Germline CDR1 MGHRA, CDR2 YSYEKL. Trimming took off 2 bases at V and 0 bases at J, with 14 bases between the two ends. The CDR3 is CASSQPTGRGAKNIQYF. DNA of the CDR3: TGCGCCAGCAGCCAACCTACCGGCAGGGGAGCCAAAAACATTCAGTACTTC.

CDR3 bases: TGTGCCAGTAGTACCCCTAGCGGTTATAGCTCCTACAATGAGCAGTTCTTC. This gives the protein CASSTPSGYSSYNEQFF. This chain joins TRBV19 and TRBJ2-1; 7 bases map to TRBD2. In germline, CDR1 is LNHDA, CDR2 SQIVND (reference sequence). This CDR3 has 17 residues. V gave up 4 bases and J gave up 0 bases; unmatched junction bases: 9.

J is TRBJ2-1 and V is TRBV2; TRBD1 aligns across 9 bases. V was clipped by 4 bases and J by 15 bases; unmatched bases: 7. CDR1 is SNHLY, CDR2 FYNNEI, per germline. This CDR3 has 12 amino acids. The CDR3 sequence is CASSADRGPLFF. The CDR3 region has the DNA TGTGCCAGCAGTGCGGACAGGGGCCCGTTGTTCTTC.

The genes are TRBV10-3 and TRBJ1-1, with D unresolved. The V end was cut by 2 bases, the J end by 6 bases, with 10 bases between. The CDR3 covers 13 residues. Germline lookup yields CDR1 ENHRY and CDR2 SYGVKD. CDR3 sequence reads: CAISEVRQAEAFF. DNA for the CDR3: TGTGCCATCAGTGAGGTCAGACAAGCTGAAGCTTTCTTT.

V is TRBV21-1 and J is TRBJ2-2; TRBD1, as called in the table, went unchecked against the DNA. TRBV21-1 is termed a pseudogene. The CDR3 runs to 20 residues. In DNA, the CDR3 is TGTGCCAGCAGCAAAACCTGGACAGCAATGTTTATAACGAACACCGGGGAGCTGTTTTTT. Its protein is CASSKTWTAMFITNTGELFF.

V gene TRBV7-9 combines with J gene TRBJ2-5; 8 positions agree with TRBD1. The CDR3 loop spans 15 amino acids. Losses at the gene ends were 10 bases for V and 1 base for J; bases not matched to a gene: 11. Germline loops: CDR1 SEHNR, CDR2 FQNEAQ (reference sequence). CDR3: CATPRGTGPQETQYF. The CDR3 DNA reads TGTGCCACCCCGAGGGGGACAGGCCCCCAAGAGACCCAGTACTTC.

The chain uses TRBV27 and TRBJ1-2; D not resolved. V lost 3 bases, J lost 0 bases, and 8 bases lay in between. Germline assignment: CDR1 MNHEY and CDR2 SMNVEV (reference sequence). This CDR3 spans 14 amino acids. The CDR3 nucleotides are TGTGCCAGCAGTTTCGTGGGCCCTAACTATGGCTACACCTTC. As protein: CASSFVGPNYGYTF.

V gene TRBV25-1 combines with J gene TRBJ1-5; D is perhaps TRBD1 (5 bases). V shed 6 bases and J shed 7 bases, with 13 bases lying between them. Germline values: CDR1 MGHDK, CDR2 SYGVNS. This CDR3 has 13 amino acids. Here the CDR3 DNA reads TGTGCCAGCAGCCAGGGCGACGGGCAGCCCCAGCATTTT. It specifies CASSQGDGQPQHF.

The rearrangement links TRBV11-2 to TRBJ1-1; D not resolved. Germline CDR1 and CDR2: SGHAT and FQNNGV. The CDR3 has 15 amino acids. V gave up 1 base and J gave up 4 bases, with 13 bases separating them. CDR3 residues: CASSLGILFRTEAFF. The CDR3 DNA reads as TGTGCCAGCAGCTTAGGTATACTTTTTCGCACTGAAGCTTTCTTT. The variable domain in full, with the rest retrieved from reference TRBV11-2 and TRBJ1-1, is EAGVAQSPRYKIIEKRQSVAFWCNPISGHATLYWYQQILGQGPKLLIQFQNNGVVDDSQLPKDRFSAERLKGVDSTLKIQPAKLEDSAVYLCASSLGILFRTEAFFGQGTRLTVV.

V and J are TRBV27 and TRBJ2-1, with D hard to call. CDR3 size: 18 residues. Germline loops: CDR1 MNHEY, CDR2 SMNVEV (reference sequence). V lost 1 base and J 4 bases, leaving 20 bases between the germline ends. CDR3 in amino acids: CASSLLYPGQKIYNEQFF. The CDR3 region has the DNA TGTGCCAGCAGTTTATTGTATCCTGGGCAGAAAATTTACAATGAGCAGTTCTTC.

V usage is TRBV11-2 and J usage is TRBJ2-7; the D gene is possibly TRBD1 (6 bases). V dropped 5 bases and J dropped 5 bases, with 10 bases sitting between them. Germline values: CDR1 SGHAT, CDR2 FQNNGV. This CDR3 comprises 12 residues. This CDR3 reads CASSGQLHEQYF. The CDR3 DNA sequence: TGTGCCAGCAGCGGACAGCTCCACGAGCAGTACTTC.

The V call is TRBV19, the J call TRBJ1-3; D is ambiguous. V shed 5 bases and J shed 4 bases, with 9 bases lying between them. CDR3 length: 13 amino acids. Germline V gives CDR1 LNHDA, CDR2 SQIVND (reference sequence). DNA of the CDR3: TGTGCCAGTAGTGCAGAGGGCGGAAACACCATATATTTT. Translated: CASSAEGGNTIYF.

This chain uses TRBV4-3 with TRBJ2-1, with 10 bases aligning to TRBD2. CDR3 length: 14 residues. V shed 2 bases and J 8 bases; nucleotides not matched to a gene: 3. Germline loops: CDR1 LGHNA, CDR2 YSLEER. The CDR3 DNA reads as TGCGCCAGCAGCCAATCTAGCGGGAGATATGAGCAGTTCTTC. It yields the protein CASSQSSGRYEQFF.

The chain recombines TRBV28 with TRBJ2-7; 10 bases are a match to TRBD2. CDR1 is MDHEN and CDR2 is SYDVKM in the germline V gene. V was pared by 6 bases and J by 1 base, with 6 bases of the junction left unmatched. CDR3 length: 15 residues. CDR3 bases: TGTGCCAGCAGCAGGACTAGCGGAGCTTCCTACGAGCAGTACTTC. This encodes CASSRTSGASYEQYF.

CDR3 bases: TGTGCCAGCAGCTTATTGGGGGGAAACTCTGGAAACACCATATATTTT. Translating it yields CASSLLGGNSGNTIYF. The rearrangement uses TRBV7-3 and TRBJ1-3, with D tentatively TRBD1 (5 bases). The CDR3 is made up of 16 amino acids. The V end lost 2 bases, the J end lost 0 bases, and 11 bases lay between the germline ends. The V gene's germline CDR1 is SGHTA and CDR2 FQGTGA.

The chain couples TRBV5-1 to TRBJ2-1; 13 nucleotides line up with TRBD2. The germline V gene has CDR1 SGHRS and CDR2 YFSETQ. With 0 bases clipped from V and 7 bases from J, the junction kept 4 bases outside the gene matches. The CDR3 extends over 16 amino acids. This CDR3 reads CASSLGGTSGANEQFF. The CDR3 bases are TGCGCCAGCAGCTTGGGCGGGACTAGCGGGGCGAATGAGCAGTTCTTC.

The V and J genes are TRBV3-1 (or the pseudogene TRBV3-2) and TRBJ1-1; 7 bases agree with TRBD1. The germline V gene has CDR1 LGHDT and CDR2 YNNKEL (reference sequence). The CDR3 extends over 14 amino acids. Losses at the gene ends were 1 base for V and 2 bases for J; bases not matched to a gene: 1. The CDR3 DNA reads as TGTGCCAGCAGCCAAGGACAGGGAAACACTGAAGCTTTCTTT. The encoded protein is CASSQGQGNTEAFF.

J is TRBJ2-1 and V is TRBV7-3; 7 nucleotides align to TRBD2. Unmatched junction bases numbered 13, after V lost 5 bases and J lost 3 bases. Germline V gives CDR1 SGHTA, CDR2 FQGTGA. There are 17 residues in the CDR3. The CDR3 DNA reads TGTGCCAGCAGCCTAGCCCCAACGGGAGGCCACTACAATGAGCAGTTCTTC. It encodes CASSLAPTGGHYNEQFF.

This sequence joins TRBV24-1 and TRBJ2-3, with 7 nucleotides matching TRBD1. The CDR3 length is 17 residues. The V segment lost 4 bases and the J segment 0 bases; nucleotides outside the gene matches: 9. The germline gives CDR1 KGHDR, CDR2 SFDVKD. This chain's CDR3 is CATSERPGQSSTDTQYF. For the CDR3, the DNA is TGTGCCACCAGTGAGCGTCCGGGACAGTCTAGCACAGATACGCAGTATTTT.